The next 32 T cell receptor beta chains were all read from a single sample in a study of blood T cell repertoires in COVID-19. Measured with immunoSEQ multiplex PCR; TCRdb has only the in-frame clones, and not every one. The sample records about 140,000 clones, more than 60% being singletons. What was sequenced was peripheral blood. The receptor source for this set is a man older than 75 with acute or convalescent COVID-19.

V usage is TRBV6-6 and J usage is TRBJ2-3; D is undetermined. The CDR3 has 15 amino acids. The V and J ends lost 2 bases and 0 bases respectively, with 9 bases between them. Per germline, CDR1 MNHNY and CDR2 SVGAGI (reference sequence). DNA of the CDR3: TGTGCCAGCAGTTACCACGGGTTTAGCACAGATACGCAGTATTTT. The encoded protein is CASSYHGFSTDTQYF.

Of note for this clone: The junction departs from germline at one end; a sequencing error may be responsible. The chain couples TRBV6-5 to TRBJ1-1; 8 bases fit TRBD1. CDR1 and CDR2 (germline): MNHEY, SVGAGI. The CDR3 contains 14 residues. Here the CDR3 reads CASRTLRDRSPANF. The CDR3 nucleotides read TGTGCCAGCAGGACTCTCCGGGACAGGTCGCCCGCGAACTTT.

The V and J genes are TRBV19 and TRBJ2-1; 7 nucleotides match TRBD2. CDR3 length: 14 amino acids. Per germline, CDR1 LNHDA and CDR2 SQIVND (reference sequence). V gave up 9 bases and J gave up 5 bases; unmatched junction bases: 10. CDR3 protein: CASSDGAGNNEQFF. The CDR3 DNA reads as TGTGCCAGCTCCGATGGAGCGGGGAACAATGAGCAGTTCTTC.

The CDR3 DNA sequence: TGTGCCAGCAGCTTAGCTCTACAGGGGGCGAATGAGCAGTTCTTC. As protein: CASSLALQGANEQFF. This chain uses TRBV11-3 with TRBJ2-1; 9 bases map to TRBD1. J was trimmed by 7 bases and V by 1 base; bases with no gene match: 5. Germline assignment: CDR1 SGHNT and CDR2 YENEEA. The CDR3 is 15 amino acids.

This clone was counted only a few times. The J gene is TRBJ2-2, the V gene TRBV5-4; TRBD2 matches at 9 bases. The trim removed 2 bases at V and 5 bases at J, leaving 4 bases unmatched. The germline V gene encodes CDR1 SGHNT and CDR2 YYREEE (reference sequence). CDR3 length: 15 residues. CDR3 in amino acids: CASSLAGGRTGELFF. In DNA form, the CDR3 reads TGTGCCAGCAGCTTAGCGGGGGGAAGGACCGGGGAGCTGTTTTTT. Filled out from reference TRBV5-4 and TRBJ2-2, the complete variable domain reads ETGVTQSPTHLIKTRGQQVTLRCSSQSGHNTVSWYQQALGQGPQFIFQYYREEENGRGNFPPRFSGLQFPNYSSELNVNALELDDSALYLCASSLAGGRTGELFFGEGSRLTVL.

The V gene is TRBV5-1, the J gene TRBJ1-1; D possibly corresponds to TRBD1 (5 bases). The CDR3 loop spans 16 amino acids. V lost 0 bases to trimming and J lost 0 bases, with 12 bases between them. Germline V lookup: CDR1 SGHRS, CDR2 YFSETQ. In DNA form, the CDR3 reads TGCGCCAGCAGCTTGGGCGGACACACTATGAACACTGAAGCTTTCTTT. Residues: CASSLGGHTMNTEAFF.

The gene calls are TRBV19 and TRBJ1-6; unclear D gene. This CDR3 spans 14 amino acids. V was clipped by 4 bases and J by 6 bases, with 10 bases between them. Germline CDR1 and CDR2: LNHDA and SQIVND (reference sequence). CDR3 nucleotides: TGTGCCAGTAGTACCGGCGGCGCTAATTCACCCCTCCACTTT. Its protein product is CASSTGGANSPLHF.

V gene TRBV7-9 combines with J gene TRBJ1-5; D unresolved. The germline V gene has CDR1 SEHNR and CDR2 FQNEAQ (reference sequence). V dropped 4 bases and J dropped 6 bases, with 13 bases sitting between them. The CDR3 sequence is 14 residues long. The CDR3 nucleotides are TGTGCCAGCAGCTCGACTGCTTCTGCTCAGCCCCAGCATTTT. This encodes CASSSTASAQPQHF.

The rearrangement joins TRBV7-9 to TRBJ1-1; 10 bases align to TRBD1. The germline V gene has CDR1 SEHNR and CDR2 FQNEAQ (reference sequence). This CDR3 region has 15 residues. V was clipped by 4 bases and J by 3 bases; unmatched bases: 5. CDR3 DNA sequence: TGTGCCAGCAGCTCTAAGACAGGGGGCCACACTGAAGCTTTCTTT. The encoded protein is CASSSKTGGHTEAFF. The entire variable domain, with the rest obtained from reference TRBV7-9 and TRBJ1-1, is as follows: DTGVSQNPRHKITKRGQNVTFRCDPISEHNRLYWYRQTLGQGPEFLTYFQNEAQLEKSRLLSDRFSAERPKGSFSTLEIQRTEQGDSAMYLCASSSKTGGHTEAFFGQGTRLTVV.

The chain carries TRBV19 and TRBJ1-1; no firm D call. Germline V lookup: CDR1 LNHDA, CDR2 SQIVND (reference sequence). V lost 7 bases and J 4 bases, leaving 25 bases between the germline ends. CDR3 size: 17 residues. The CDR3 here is CASTGLGSKRGSTEAFF. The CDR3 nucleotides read TGTGCCAGTACGGGTTTAGGCAGCAAAAGAGGAAGCACTGAAGCTTTCTTT. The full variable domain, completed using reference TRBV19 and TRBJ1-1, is DGGITQSPKYLFRKEGQNVTLSCEQNLNHDAMYWYRQDPGQGLRLIYYSQIVNDFQKGDIAEGYSVSREKKESFPLTVTSAQKNPTAFYLCASTGLGSKRGSTEAFFGQGTRLTVV.

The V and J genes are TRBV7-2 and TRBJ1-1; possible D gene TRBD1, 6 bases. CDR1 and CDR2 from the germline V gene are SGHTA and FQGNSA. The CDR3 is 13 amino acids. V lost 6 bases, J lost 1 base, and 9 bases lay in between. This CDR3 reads CASRRGGNTEAFF. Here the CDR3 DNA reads TGTGCCAGCAGGAGAGGGGGGAACACTGAAGCTTTCTTT.

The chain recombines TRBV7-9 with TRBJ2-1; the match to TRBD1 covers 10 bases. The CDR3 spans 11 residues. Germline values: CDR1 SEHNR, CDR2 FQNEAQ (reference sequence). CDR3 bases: TGTGTTGGGACAGGGGACAATGAGCAGTTCTTC. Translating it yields CVGTGDNEQFF.

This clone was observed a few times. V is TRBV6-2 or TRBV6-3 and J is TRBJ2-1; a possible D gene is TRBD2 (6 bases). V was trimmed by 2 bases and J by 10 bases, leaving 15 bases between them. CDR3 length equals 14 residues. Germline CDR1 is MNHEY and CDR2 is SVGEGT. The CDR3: CASSYGGAAPEQFF. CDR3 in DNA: TGTGCCAGCAGTTACGGCGGGGCGGCCCCGGAGCAGTTCTTC.

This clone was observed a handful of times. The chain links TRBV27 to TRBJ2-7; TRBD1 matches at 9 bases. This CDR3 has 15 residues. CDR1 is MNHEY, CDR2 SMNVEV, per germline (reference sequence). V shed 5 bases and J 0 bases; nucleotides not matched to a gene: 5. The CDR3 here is CASSRDRESSYEQYF. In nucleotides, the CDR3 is TGTGCCAGCAGTCGGGACAGGGAAAGCTCCTACGAGCAGTACTTC.

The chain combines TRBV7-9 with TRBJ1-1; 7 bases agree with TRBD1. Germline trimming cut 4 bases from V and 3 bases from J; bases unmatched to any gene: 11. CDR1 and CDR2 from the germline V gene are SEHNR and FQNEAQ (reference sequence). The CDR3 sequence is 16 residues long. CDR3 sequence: CASSSTSTGWDTEAFF. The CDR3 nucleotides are TGTGCCAGCAGCTCAACGTCGACAGGGTGGGACACTGAAGCTTTCTTT.

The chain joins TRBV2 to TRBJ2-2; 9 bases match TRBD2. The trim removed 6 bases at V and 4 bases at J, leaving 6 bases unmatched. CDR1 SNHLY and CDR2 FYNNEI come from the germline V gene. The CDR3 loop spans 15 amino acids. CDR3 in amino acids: CASRFERGVTGELFF. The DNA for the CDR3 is TGTGCCAGCAGGTTCGAGCGGGGGGTCACCGGGGAGCTGTTTTTT. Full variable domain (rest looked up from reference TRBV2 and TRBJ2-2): EPEVTQTPSHQVTQMGQEVILRCVPISNHLYFYWYRQILGQKVEFLVSFYNNEISEKSEIFDDQFSVERPDGSNFTLKIRSTKLEDSAMYFCASRFERGVTGELFFGEGSRLTVL.

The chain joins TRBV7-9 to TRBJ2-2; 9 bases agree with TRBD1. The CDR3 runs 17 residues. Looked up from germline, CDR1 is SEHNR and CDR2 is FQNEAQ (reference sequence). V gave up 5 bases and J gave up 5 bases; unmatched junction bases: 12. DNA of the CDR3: TGTGCCAGCAGCCGTATCTGGGACAGGGTGTGGACCGGGGAGCTGTTTTTT. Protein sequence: CASSRIWDRVWTGELFF.

CDR3: CASSRRQGSTDTQYF. DNA for the CDR3: TGTGCCAGCTCACGAAGACAGGGGAGCACAGATACGCAGTATTTT. This sequence joins TRBV18 and TRBJ2-3, with 8 bases identical to TRBD1. The CDR3 consists of 15 residues. Germline V CDR1 and CDR2: KGHSH, LQKENI. After removal of 4 bases from V and 0 bases from J, the junction contained 3 bases not matched to a gene.

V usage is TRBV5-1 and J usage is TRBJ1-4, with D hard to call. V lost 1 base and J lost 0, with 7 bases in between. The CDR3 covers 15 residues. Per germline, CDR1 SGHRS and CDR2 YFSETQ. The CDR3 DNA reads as TGCGCCAGCAGCTTGCCAGAAGCAACTAATGAAAAACTGTTTTTT. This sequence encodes CASSLPEATNEKLFF.

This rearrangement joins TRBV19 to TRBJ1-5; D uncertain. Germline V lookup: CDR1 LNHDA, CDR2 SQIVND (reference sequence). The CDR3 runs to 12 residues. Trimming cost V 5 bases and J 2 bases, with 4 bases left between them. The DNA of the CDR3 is TGTGCCAGTAGTTCCGGCAATCAGCCCCAGCATTTT. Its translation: CASSSGNQPQHF.

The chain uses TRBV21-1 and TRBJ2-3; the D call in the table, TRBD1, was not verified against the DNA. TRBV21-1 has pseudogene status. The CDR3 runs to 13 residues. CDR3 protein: CASPLQGACTQYF. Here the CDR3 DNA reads TGTGCCAGCCCGTTACAGGGGGCTTGTACGCAGTATTTT.

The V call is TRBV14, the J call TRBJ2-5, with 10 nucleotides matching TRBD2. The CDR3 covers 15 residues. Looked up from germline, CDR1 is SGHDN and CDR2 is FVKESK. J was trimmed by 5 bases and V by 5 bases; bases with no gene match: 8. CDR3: CASSISGGATETQYF. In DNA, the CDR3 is TGTGCCAGCAGCATAAGCGGGGGGGCCACTGAGACCCAGTACTTC. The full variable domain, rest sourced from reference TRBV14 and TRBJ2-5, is EAGVTQFPSHSVIEKGQTVTLRCDPISGHDNLYWYRRVMGKEIKFLLHFVKESKQDESGMPNNRFLAERTGGTYSTLKVQPAELEDSGVYFCASSISGGATETQYFGPGTRLLVL.

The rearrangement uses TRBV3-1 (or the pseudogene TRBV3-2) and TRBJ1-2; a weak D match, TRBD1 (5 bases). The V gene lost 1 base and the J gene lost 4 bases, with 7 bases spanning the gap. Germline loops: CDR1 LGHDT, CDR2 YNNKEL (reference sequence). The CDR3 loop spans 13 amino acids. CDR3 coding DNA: TGTGCCAGCAGCCAAGGACAGAGCTATGGCTACACCTTC. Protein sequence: CASSQGQSYGYTF.

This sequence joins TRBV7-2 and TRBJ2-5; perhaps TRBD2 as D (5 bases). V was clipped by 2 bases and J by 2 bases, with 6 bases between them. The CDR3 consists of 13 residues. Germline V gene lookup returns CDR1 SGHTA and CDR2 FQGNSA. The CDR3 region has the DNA TGTGCCAGCAGCTTAAGCGGACAAGAGACCCAGTACTTC. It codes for CASSLSGQETQYF.

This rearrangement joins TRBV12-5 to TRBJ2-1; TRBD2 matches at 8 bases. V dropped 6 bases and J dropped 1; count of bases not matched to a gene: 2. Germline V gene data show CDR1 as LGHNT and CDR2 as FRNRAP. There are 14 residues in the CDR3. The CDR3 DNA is TGTGCTAGTGGAACGGGGGGGTCCTACAATGAGCAGTTCTTC. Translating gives CASGTGGSYNEQFF.

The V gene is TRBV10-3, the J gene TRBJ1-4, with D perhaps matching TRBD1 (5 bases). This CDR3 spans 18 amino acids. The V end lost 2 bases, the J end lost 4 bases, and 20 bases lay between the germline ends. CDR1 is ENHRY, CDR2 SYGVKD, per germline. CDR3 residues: CAISEGAEGGAINEKLFF. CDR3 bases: TGTGCCATCAGTGAGGGGGCCGAGGGAGGGGCCATTAATGAAAAACTGTTTTTT.

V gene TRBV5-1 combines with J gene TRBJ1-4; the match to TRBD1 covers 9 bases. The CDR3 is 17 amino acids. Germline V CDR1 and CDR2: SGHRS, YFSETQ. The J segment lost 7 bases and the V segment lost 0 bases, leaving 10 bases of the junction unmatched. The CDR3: CASSLGSTGGISEKLFF. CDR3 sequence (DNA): TGCGCCAGCAGCTTGGGTTCCACAGGGGGCATCAGTGAAAAACTGTTTTTT. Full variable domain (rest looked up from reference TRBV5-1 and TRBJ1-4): KAGVTQTPRYLIKTRGQQVTLSCSPISGHRSVSWYQQTPGQGLQFLFEYFSETQRNKGNFPGRFSGRQFSNSRSEMNVSTLELGDSALYLCASSLGSTGGISEKLFFGSGTQLSVL.

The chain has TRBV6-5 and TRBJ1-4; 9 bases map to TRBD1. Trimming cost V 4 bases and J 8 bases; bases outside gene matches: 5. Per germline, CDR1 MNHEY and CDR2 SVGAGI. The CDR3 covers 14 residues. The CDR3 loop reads CASSSGQGKEKLFF. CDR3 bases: TGTGCCAGCAGTTCCGGACAGGGGAAGGAAAAACTGTTTTTT.

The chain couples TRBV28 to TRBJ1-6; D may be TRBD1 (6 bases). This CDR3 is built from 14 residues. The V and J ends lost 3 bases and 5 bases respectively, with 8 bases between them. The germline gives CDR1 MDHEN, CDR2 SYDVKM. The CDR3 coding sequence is TGTGCCAGCAGTTTTGGACAGAATAATTCACCCCTCCACTTT. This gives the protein CASSFGQNNSPLHF. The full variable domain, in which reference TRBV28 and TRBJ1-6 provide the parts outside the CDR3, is DVKVTQSSRYLVKRTGEKVFLECVQDMDHENMFWYRQDPGLGLRLIYFSYDVKMKEKGDIPEGYSVSREKKERFSLILESASTNQTSMYLCASSFGQNNSPLHFGNGTRLTVT.

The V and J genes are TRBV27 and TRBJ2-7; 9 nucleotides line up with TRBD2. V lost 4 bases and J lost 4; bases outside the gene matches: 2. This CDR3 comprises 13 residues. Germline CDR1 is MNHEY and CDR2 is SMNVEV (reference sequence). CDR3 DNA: TGTGCCAGCAGTTCCCTAGCGGGGTACGAGCAGTACTTC. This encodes CASSSLAGYEQYF.

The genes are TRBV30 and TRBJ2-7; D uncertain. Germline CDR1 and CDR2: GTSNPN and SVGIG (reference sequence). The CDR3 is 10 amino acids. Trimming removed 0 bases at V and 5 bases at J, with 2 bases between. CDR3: CAWSVNEQYF. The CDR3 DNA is TGTGCCTGGAGTGTCAACGAGCAGTACTTC.

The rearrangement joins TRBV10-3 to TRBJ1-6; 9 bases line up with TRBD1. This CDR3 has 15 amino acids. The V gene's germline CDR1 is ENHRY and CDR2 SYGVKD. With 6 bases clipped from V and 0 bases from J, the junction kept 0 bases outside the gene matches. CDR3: CAIRQGASYNSPLHF. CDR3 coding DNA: TGTGCCATCAGACAGGGGGCCTCCTATAATTCACCCCTCCACTTT.